This T cell receptor beta chain was retrieved from a study of blood T cell repertoires in COVID-19. In the study overall: COVID-19 samples collected from the United States, Italy and Spain covered acute and convalescent phases. Sources were T cells, B-cell-depleted T cells, or PBMCs; the material itself was cDNA or gDNA.

CDR1 is SGHKS, CDR2 YYEKEE, per germline (reference sequence). The junction had 4 bases not matched to a gene; V was cut back by 0 bases and J by 1 base. This CDR3 region has 16 residues. Study processing details: Reference gene primer amplification gave estimated nucleated cell counts. The protocol was immunoSEQ multiplex PCR, while the TCRdb copy is restricted to in-frame clones and leaves out a portion. V and J calls and clone size are copied from that table; D and trimming were computed from the DNA. The data contain 85,000 to 110,000 clones, nearly 85% of them singletons. This chain connects TRBV5-5 to TRBJ2-3; TRBD1 agrees at 8 bases. The TCR originated in a human donor in a cohort sampled during active or convalescent COVID-19. The specimen sequenced was peripheral blood. Here the CDR3 DNA reads TGTGCCAGCAGCTTGGGGACAGGGATGCGCACAGATACGCAGTATTTT. It translates to CASSLGTGMRTDTQYF.